This TCR beta chain was captured by sequencing in a study of chemoradiotherapy in HPV16-positive cancers. Turning to the study itself: Candidate HPV-specific clones and shared TCR motifs came from two HPV16-positive patients.

A remark on this clone: Its target is not known.

Germline-derived CDR1 and CDR2 are ENHRY and SYGVKD. Trimming cost V 0 bases and J 11 bases; bases outside gene matches: 5. CDR3 length equals 14 residues. Study results and limitations: Functional assays defining HPV-specific T cells used only a couple of HPV16-positive patients.

This table comes from immunoSEQ multiplex PCR, and its TCRdb copy is limited to in-frame clones, with some not included. This sample has approximately 58,000 clones, with 90% found just once. The genes are TRBV10-3 and TRBJ1-4, with TRBD1 matching 8 bases. This sample comprised blood, obtained from a patient who underwent chemoradiotherapy. The clonotype was recovered from a human donor with HPV-associated anogenital cancer. CDR3 region: CAISESTGGGKLFF. Written as DNA, the CDR3 is TGTGCCATCAGTGAGTCCACAGGGGGAGGGAAACTGTTTTTT.